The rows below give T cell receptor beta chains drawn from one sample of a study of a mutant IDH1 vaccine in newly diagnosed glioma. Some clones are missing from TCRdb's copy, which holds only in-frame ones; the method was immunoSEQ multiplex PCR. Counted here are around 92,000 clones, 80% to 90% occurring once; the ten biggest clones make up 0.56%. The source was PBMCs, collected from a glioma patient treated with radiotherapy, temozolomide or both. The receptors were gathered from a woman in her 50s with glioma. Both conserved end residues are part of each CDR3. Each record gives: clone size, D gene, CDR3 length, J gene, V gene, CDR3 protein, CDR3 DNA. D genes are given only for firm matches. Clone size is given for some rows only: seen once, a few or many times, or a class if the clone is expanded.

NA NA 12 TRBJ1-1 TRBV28 CASRTGNTEAFF TGTGCCAGCAGGACAGGGAACACTGAAGCTTTCTTT
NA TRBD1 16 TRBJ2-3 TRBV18 CASSRTTRQGADTQYF TGTGCCAGCTCACGTACCACCCGGCAGGGGGCAGATACGCAGTATTTT
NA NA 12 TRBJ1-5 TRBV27 CASTQGNQPQHF TGTGCCAGCACCCAGGGGAATCAGCCCCAGCATTTT
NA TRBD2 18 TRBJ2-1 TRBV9 CASSVEGLAGGPYNEQFF TGTGCCAGCAGCGTAGAAGGTCTAGCGGGAGGCCCCTACAATGAGCAGTTCTTC
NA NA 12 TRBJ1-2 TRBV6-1 CASRLTGSGYTF TGTGCCAGCAGGCTGACAGGCTCGGGCTACACCTTC
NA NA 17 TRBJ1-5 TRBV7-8 CASSLEAGAYSNQPQHF TGTGCCAGCAGCTTAGAAGCGGGGGCTTATAGCAATCAGCCCCAGCATTTT
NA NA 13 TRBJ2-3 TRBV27 CASSLFSTDTQYF TGTGCCAGCAGTTTGTTCAGCACAGATACGCAGTATTTT
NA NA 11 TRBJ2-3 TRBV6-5 CASSEADTQYF TGTGCCAGCAGTGAAGCAGATACGCAGTATTTT
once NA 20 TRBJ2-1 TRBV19 CASSIIGRGKPSGSYNEQFF TGTGCCAGTAGTATAATAGGCAGGGGGAAGCCTAGCGGCTCCTACAATGAGCAGTTCTTC
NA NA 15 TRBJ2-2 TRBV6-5 CASSYSGNVAGELFF TGTGCCAGCAGTTACTCGGGGAATGTGGCCGGGGAGCTGTTTTTT
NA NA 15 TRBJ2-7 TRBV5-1 CASSLEAAPYYEQYF TGCGCCAGCAGCTTGGAGGCAGCCCCATACTACGAGCAGTACTTC
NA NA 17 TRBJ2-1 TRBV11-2 CASSPAPQGPRGNEQFF TGTGCCAGCAGCCCAGCCCCCCAGGGGCCCCGGGGCAATGAGCAGTTCTTC
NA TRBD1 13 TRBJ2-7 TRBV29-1 CSVARDRPYEQYF TGCAGCGTGGCCCGGGACAGGCCTTACGAGCAGTACTTC
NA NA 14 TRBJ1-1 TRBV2 CASSVSGVRTEAFF TGTGCCAGCAGTGTATCGGGGGTACGTACTGAAGCTTTCTTT
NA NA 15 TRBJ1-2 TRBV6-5 CASSYQVNSNYGYTF TGTGCCAGCAGTTACCAAGTAAACTCTAACTATGGCTACACCTTC
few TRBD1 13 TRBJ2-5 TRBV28 CASRPQGVETQYF TGTGCCAGCAGACCCCAGGGGGTGGAGACCCAGTACTTC
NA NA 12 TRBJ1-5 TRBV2 CASSEAGQPQHF TGTGCCAGCAGTGAGGCTGGACAGCCCCAGCATTTT
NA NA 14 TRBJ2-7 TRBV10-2 CASSELSRHYEQYF TGCGCCAGCAGTGAGCTTTCGAGGCACTACGAGCAGTACTTC
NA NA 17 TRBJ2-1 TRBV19 CASSTGGLGSSYNEQFF TGTGCCAGTAGTACGGGTGGCCTGGGGAGCTCCTACAATGAGCAGTTCTTC
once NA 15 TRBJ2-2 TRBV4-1 CASSQGRWATGELFF TGCGCCAGCAGCCAAGGGCGGTGGGCCACCGGGGAGCTGTTTTTT
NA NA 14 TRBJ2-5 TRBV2 CASSQGRAEETQYF TGTGCCAGCAGTCAGGGCAGGGCCGAGGAGACCCAGTACTTC
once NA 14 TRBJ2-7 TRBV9 CASSVGGKSYEQYF TGTGCCAGCAGCGTAGGGGGAAAGTCCTACGAGCAGTACTTC